This TCR beta chain appears in the sequencing data of a study of blood T cell repertoires in COVID-19. Study-level information: Nucleic acid was either cDNA or gDNA, and it came from T cells, B-cell-depleted T cells, or PBMCs.

The CDR3 has 19 residues. CDR1 is SEHNR, CDR2 FQNEAQ, per germline (reference sequence). Trimming cost V 5 bases and J 4 bases; bases outside gene matches: 20. Here immunoSEQ multiplex PCR was the method, and the copy in TCRdb shows in-frame clones only, minus some. The sample lists about 300,000 clones; 85% were seen once. The receptor was derived from a woman aged 50 to 65 who had recovered from COVID-19. Sequencing input: PBMCs or T cells enriched from blood (not recorded which). The chain carries TRBV7-9 and TRBJ2-5; TRBD1 matches 9 bases. CDR3: CASSLSLNAGTGTGETQYF. The CDR3 nucleotides read TGTGCCAGCAGCCTCTCTTTAAACGCCGGGACAGGGACGGGAGAGACCCAGTACTTC.